One and the same sample provided the 18 T cell receptor beta chains below, sequenced in a study of CD8+CD57+ T cells in acquired aplastic anemia. The sequenced patients had an expansion of CD8+CD57+ cells seen by flow cytometry. Profiles of TCR beta VDJ and CDR3 were generated from a genomic DNA template. TCRdb redid the calling of the reads with MiXCR, one entry per CDR3 protein. The sample records about 150,000 distinct CDR3 sequences, less than 60% being singletons. Sequenced input: sorted CD4+, CD8+, or CD8+CD57+ T cells (not recorded which) from PBMCs. All receptors derive from a human donor with aplastic anemia.

The V and J genes are TRBV25-1 and TRBJ2-1; D may be TRBD2 (5 bases). The germline V gene encodes CDR1 MGHDK and CDR2 SYGVNS. Trimming shortened V by 7 bases and J by 9 bases, and 16 bases separated the two germline ends. The CDR3 contains 13 residues. The CDR3 DNA reads TGTGCCAGCATGTACCCACATGGGAGTGAGCAGTTCTTC. Translation gives CASMYPHGSEQFF.

The chain uses TRBV2 and TRBJ2-7; D unresolved. The CDR3 consists of 16 residues. Between the trimmed V and J ends, which lost 0 bases and 0 bases, there was a span of 12 bases. Germline V gene lookup returns CDR1 SNHLY and CDR2 FYNNEI. In nucleotides, the CDR3 is TGTGCCAGCAGTGAAGCCTCGGGTGTTAGCTCCTACGAGCAGTACTTC. The encoded protein is CASSEASGVSSYEQYF.

The chain is built from TRBV19 and TRBJ2-3; weak D call: TRBD2 (5 bases). CDR1 and CDR2 (germline): LNHDA, SQIVND (reference sequence). The CDR3 has 14 residues. Trimming left V 5 bases short and J 4 bases short, with 13 bases between. The CDR3 loop is CASSFGLPPDTQYF. The CDR3 coding sequence is TGTGCCAGTAGTTTCGGACTTCCCCCAGATACGCAGTATTTT.

This clonotype was recorded at least ten times. J is TRBJ1-3 and V is TRBV9, with D uncertain. The V and J ends lost 4 bases and 1 base respectively, with 12 bases between them. Per the germline V gene, CDR1 is SGDLS and CDR2 is YYNGEE. The CDR3 sequence is 15 residues long. The CDR3 DNA reads TGTGCCAGCAGCACCGGGAGTACTTCTGGAAACACCATATATTTT. Translating gives CASSTGSTSGNTIYF.

This chain uses TRBV10-3 with TRBJ1-2; no clear D. Trimming shortened V by 2 bases and J by 2 bases, and 9 bases separated the two germline ends. CDR1 and CDR2 from the germline V gene are ENHRY and SYGVKD. This CDR3 has 14 amino acids. The CDR3 DNA follows: TGTGCCATCAGTGAGGAATTGAGCAACTATGGCTACACCTTC. Translation: CAISEELSNYGYTF.

The chain has TRBV5-1 and TRBJ1-5, with D tentatively TRBD1 (6 bases). The CDR3 spans 14 residues. V was trimmed by 0 bases and J by 3 bases, leaving 7 bases between them. Germline CDR1 is SGHRS and CDR2 is YFSETQ. The CDR3, as DNA: TGCGCCAGCAGCTTGGGGACAGTCAATCAGCCCCAGCATTTT. Protein: CASSLGTVNQPQHF.

The chain combines TRBV4-3 with TRBJ2-1; 9 bases align to TRBD2. V lost 0 bases and J lost 3; bases outside the gene matches: 0. From germline, CDR1 is LGHNA and CDR2 YSLEER. There are 15 residues in the CDR3. As DNA, the CDR3 is TGCGCCAGCAGCCAAGATAGCGGGGGCTACAATGAGCAGTTCTTC. Its translation: CASSQDSGGYNEQFF.

The chain uses TRBV29-1 and TRBJ1-1; D ambiguous. The CDR3 runs to 11 residues. The germline gives CDR1 SQVTM, CDR2 ANQGSEA. With 4 bases removed from V and 3 bases from J, the gap between germline ends came to 6 bases. CDR3 loop: CSVGTYTEAFF. The CDR3, as DNA: TGCAGCGTTGGCACCTACACTGAAGCTTTCTTT. The variable domain in full, with the rest retrieved from reference TRBV29-1 and TRBJ1-1, is SAVISQKPSRDICQRGTSLTIQCQVDSQVTMMFWYRQQPGQSLTLIATANQGSEATYESGFVIDKFPISRPNLTFSTLTVSNMSPEDSSIYLCSVGTYTEAFFGQGTRLTVV.

This clonotype was found once. This rearrangement joins TRBV10-3 to TRBJ1-2, with D possibly being TRBD1 (6 bases). The CDR3 contains 12 residues. V lost 5 bases, J lost 5 bases, and 9 bases lay in between. Germline V lookup: CDR1 ENHRY, CDR2 SYGVKD. The CDR3 sequence: CAISTGRYGYTF. In nucleotides, the CDR3 is TGTGCCATCAGTACAGGGAGATATGGCTACACCTTC.

CDR3 residues: CASSITGQGARQPQHF. The CDR3 DNA sequence: TGTGCCAGTAGTATCACGGGACAGGGGGCGCGTCAGCCCCAGCATTTT. The chain joins TRBV19 to TRBJ1-5; 12 nucleotides line up with TRBD1. CDR3 size: 16 residues. Germline V gene sequence: CDR1 LNHDA, CDR2 SQIVND (reference sequence). J lost 6 bases, V lost 3 bases, and 6 bases had no gene match.

This clonotype was recorded only once. The V gene is TRBV19, the J gene TRBJ2-2; tentative D call: TRBD2 (6 bases). Germline V gene lookup returns CDR1 LNHDA and CDR2 SQIVND (reference sequence). This CDR3 spans 14 amino acids. V lost 8 bases to trimming and J lost 3 bases, with 13 bases between them. CDR3 residues: CASERLAYTGELFF. CDR3 in DNA: TGTGCCAGTGAAAGGCTAGCGTACACCGGGGAGCTGTTTTTT.

The gene calls are TRBV29-1 and TRBJ1-1; D is possibly TRBD1 (6 bases). Per germline, CDR1 SQVTM and CDR2 ANQGSEA. This CDR3 contains 11 residues. Trimming removed 7 bases at V and 9 bases at J, with 15 bases between. CDR3 sequence reads: CSALGGHKAFF. The CDR3 region has the DNA TGCAGCGCCTTGGGGGGACACAAAGCTTTCTTT.

This clonotype turned up a few times. This CDR3 is CSVGVSGTSGTYEQYV. CDR3 DNA sequence: TGCAGCGTTGGCGTGTCCGGGACTAGCGGAACCTACGAGCAGTACGTC. The chain recombines TRBV29-1 with TRBJ2-7, with TRBD2 matching over 11 bases. The CDR3 spans 16 residues. J was trimmed by 2 bases and V by 4 bases; bases with no gene match: 10. Germline assignment: CDR1 SQVTM and CDR2 ANQGSEA.

In its sample, this clonotype was seen many times. The rearrangement joins TRBV6-1 to TRBJ2-7; 8 bases align to TRBD1. Germline V CDR1 and CDR2: MNHNS, SASEGT. Trimming cost V 7 bases and J 3 bases; bases outside gene matches: 8. This CDR3 region has 14 residues. CDR3 residues: CASTRDRPLYEQYV. The CDR3 bases are TGTGCCAGCACCCGGGACAGGCCTCTCTACGAGCAGTACGTC.

This chain uses TRBV7-2 with TRBJ1-2; 7 bases are shared with TRBD1. The germline CDR1 and CDR2 sequences are SGHTA and FQGNSA. With V trimmed by 0 bases and J by 3 bases, 4 bases remained unmatched. The CDR3 covers 15 residues. CDR3: CASSLAPGTDYGYTF. The CDR3, as DNA: TGTGCCAGCAGCTTAGCCCCCGGGACAGACTATGGCTACACCTTC. The full variable domain, rest sourced from reference TRBV7-2 and TRBJ1-2, is GAGVSQSPSNKVTEKGKDVELRCDPISGHTALYWYRQSLGQGLEFLIYFQGNSAPDKSGLPSDRFSAERTGGSVSTLTIQRTQQEDSAVYLCASSLAPGTDYGYTFGSGTRLTVV.

This clonotype appeared many times. The chain uses TRBV19 and TRBJ2-6; D may be TRBD2 (7 bases). CDR1 and CDR2 (germline): LNHDA, SQIVND (reference sequence). CDR3 size: 17 residues. V was trimmed by 4 bases and J by 0 bases, leaving 13 bases between them. CDR3: CASSTQGGGSGANVLTF. In nucleotides, the CDR3 is TGTGCCAGTAGTACCCAGGGAGGGGGCTCTGGGGCCAACGTCCTGACTTTC.

The chain employs TRBV5-1 and TRBJ1-2, with 7 positions matching TRBD1. CDR3 length equals 13 residues. Germline lookup yields CDR1 SGHRS and CDR2 YFSETQ. V was clipped by 5 bases and J by 6 bases; unmatched bases: 7. The CDR3 DNA reads as TGCGCCAGCAGAATAGACAGGGAACATGGCTACACCTTC. Translation gives CASRIDREHGYTF.

The rearrangement uses TRBV25-1 and TRBJ1-1, with 7 bases lining up with TRBD1. The CDR3 covers 12 residues. Germline lookup yields CDR1 MGHDK and CDR2 SYGVNS. V was clipped by 6 bases and J by 6 bases; unmatched bases: 4. CDR3 DNA sequence: TGTGCCAGCAGCCACGGGACAGCTGAAGCTTTCTTT. Translation gives CASSHGTAEAFF.